Below are 28 T cell receptor beta chains sequenced from a single sample in a study of blood T cell repertoires in COVID-19. Method: immunoSEQ multiplex PCR; TCRdb's copy keeps in-frame clones and lacks some. The sample yields 85,000 to 120,000 clones, roughly 92% seen once. Sequenced sample: peripheral blood. The origin of the receptors is a woman between 50 and 59 years old with COVID-19, enrolled during active disease.

This rearrangement joins TRBV18 to TRBJ1-1, with 9 bases fitting TRBD1. Germline V CDR1 and CDR2: KGHSH, LQKENI. Trimming took 4 bases from V and 4 from J; bases not matched to a gene: 7. CDR3 size: 15 residues. CDR3 sequence: CASSLTGGRSTEAFF. As DNA, the CDR3 is TGTGCCAGCTCACTTACAGGGGGCCGGAGCACTGAAGCTTTCTTT.

The V gene is TRBV3-1 (or the pseudogene TRBV3-2), the J gene TRBJ1-6; 9 positions agree with TRBD1. CDR3 length: 15 residues. V was clipped by 2 bases and J by 10 bases; unmatched bases: 6. Germline V gene lookup returns CDR1 LGHDT and CDR2 YNNKEL (reference sequence). The CDR3 loop reads CASSQTTGGKSPLHF. Here the CDR3 DNA reads TGTGCCAGCAGCCAAACCACAGGGGGCAAGTCACCCCTCCACTTT.

This sequence joins TRBV6-1 and TRBJ1-4; D ambiguous. CDR3 size: 14 residues. With 1 base removed from V and 4 bases from J, the gap between germline ends came to 7 bases. The V gene's germline CDR1 is MNHNS and CDR2 SASEGT. CDR3 protein: CASSEVENNEKLFF. Here the CDR3 DNA reads TGTGCCAGCAGTGAAGTGGAGAATAATGAAAAACTGTTTTTT.

This clone was seen more than once but under ten times. The chain has TRBV13 and TRBJ1-4, with TRBD1 matching 8 bases. This CDR3 region has 14 residues. The junction had 6 bases not matched to a gene; V was cut back by 4 bases and J by 8 bases. CDR1 is PRHDT, CDR2 FYEKMQ, per germline (reference sequence). The CDR3 DNA follows: TGTGCCAGCAGCTCGACAGGGGTGGGGGAAAAACTGTTTTTT. It specifies CASSSTGVGEKLFF.

The V and J genes are TRBV18 and TRBJ1-2; 7 bases map to TRBD1. The CDR3 consists of 16 residues. Germline CDR1 reads KGHSH; CDR2 reads LQKENI. Germline trimming cut 2 bases from V and 6 bases from J; bases unmatched to any gene: 12. This chain's CDR3 is CASSPSMGQSDHGYTF. The CDR3 DNA is TGTGCCAGCTCACCAAGTATGGGACAGTCGGACCATGGCTACACCTTC.

V usage is TRBV11-2 and J usage is TRBJ2-2; D call uncertain. This CDR3 has 15 amino acids. Trimming took 3 bases from V and 7 from J, leaving 15 bases between them. Germline V gives CDR1 SGHAT, CDR2 FQNNGV. DNA for the CDR3: TGTGCCAGCAGCTTGAGATCGGCAGGCAGCGGGGAGCTGTTTTTT. Its translation: CASSLRSAGSGELFF. Full variable domain (rest looked up from reference TRBV11-2 and TRBJ2-2): EAGVAQSPRYKIIEKRQSVAFWCNPISGHATLYWYQQILGQGPKLLIQFQNNGVVDDSQLPKDRFSAERLKGVDSTLKIQPAKLEDSAVYLCASSLRSAGSGELFFGEGSRLTVL.

CDR3 loop: CASSPTRPGLNQNTGELFF. The CDR3 coding sequence is TGTGCCAGCTCACCGACCCGCCCGGGACTCAACCAGAACACCGGGGAGCTGTTTTTT. The chain joins TRBV18 to TRBJ2-2, with D possibly TRBD2 on 6 matching bases. The V end was cut by 3 bases, the J end by 1 base, with 21 bases between. Germline-derived CDR1 and CDR2 are KGHSH and LQKENI. The CDR3 loop spans 19 amino acids.

The V and J genes are TRBV11-2 and TRBJ1-2; D is possibly TRBD1 (5 bases). The CDR3 consists of 15 residues. CDR1 SGHAT and CDR2 FQNNGV come from the germline V gene. Between the trimmed V and J ends, which lost 2 bases and 4 bases, there was a span of 14 bases. This CDR3 reads CASSLTGPAGYGYTF. CDR3 in DNA: TGTGCCAGCAGCTTAACAGGACCTGCTGGCTATGGCTACACCTTC.

The chain is built from TRBV7-9 and TRBJ2-1; 9 nucleotides match TRBD2. J lost 6 bases, V lost 0 bases, and 6 bases had no gene match. CDR1 is SEHNR and CDR2 is FQNEAQ in the germline V gene (reference sequence). The CDR3 sequence is 16 residues long. CDR3 loop: CASSLALPAGGNEQFF. The CDR3 nucleotides read TGTGCCAGCAGCTTAGCGCTTCCAGCGGGGGGCAATGAGCAGTTCTTC.

This sequence joins TRBV5-4 and TRBJ2-1; 8 nucleotides agree with TRBD1. This CDR3 comprises 15 residues. J gave up 7 bases and V 0 bases, and 6 bases lay outside the gene matches. CDR1 and CDR2 from the germline V gene are SGHNT and YYREEE (reference sequence). The CDR3, as DNA: TGTGCCAGCAGCTTGGGGGGACAGGTTTCGAATGAGCAGTTCTTC. This codes for CASSLGGQVSNEQFF.

The chain couples TRBV21-1 to TRBJ1-2. TRBV21-1 constitutes a pseudogene. The CDR3 length is 14 residues. CDR3 nucleotide sequence: TGTGCCAGCAGCGTTGACGGAGTTCATTATGGCTACACCTTC. This encodes CASSVDGVHYGYTF.

This chain connects TRBV11-3 to TRBJ1-4, with a weak D call TRBD1 (5 bases). V was clipped by 0 bases and J by 4 bases, with 9 bases between them. Germline lookup yields CDR1 SGHNT and CDR2 YENEEA. This CDR3 has 15 amino acids. Here the CDR3 reads CASSLDSGHNEKLFF. The CDR3 DNA follows: TGTGCCAGCAGCTTAGATAGCGGACATAATGAAAAACTGTTTTTT.

This clone was counted a single time. The rearrangement uses TRBV11-3 and TRBJ1-5; a possible D gene is TRBD1 (6 bases). Trimming stripped 5 bases from V and 3 bases from J, with 11 bases between. The CDR3 is 14 residues long. CDR1 and CDR2 (germline): SGHNT, YENEEA. The CDR3 region has the DNA TGTGCCAGCAGCACCGGGGGGGCCAATCAGCCCCAGCATTTT. It translates to CASSTGGANQPQHF.

The genes are TRBV5-6 and TRBJ1-2, with 9 nucleotides matching TRBD1. Germline assignment: CDR1 SGHDT and CDR2 YYEEEE. This CDR3 comprises 15 residues. The ends lost 1 base at V and 3 bases at J; junction bases unmatched: 4. The CDR3 bases are TGTGCCAGCAGCTTGCCCGGGACAGGGTACTATGGCTACACCTTC. Protein: CASSLPGTGYYGYTF.

This chain connects TRBV19 to TRBJ1-5; 8 bases map to TRBD1. Germline V gene sequence: CDR1 LNHDA, CDR2 SQIVND (reference sequence). V shed 5 bases and J 7 bases; nucleotides not matched to a gene: 7. The length of the CDR3 is 14 residues. CDR3 protein: CASSLQGDRQPQHF. CDR3 nucleotide sequence: TGTGCCAGTAGTTTACAGGGGGACAGGCAGCCCCAGCATTTT. The full variable domain, with the rest looked up from reference TRBV19 and TRBJ1-5, is DGGITQSPKYLFRKEGQNVTLSCEQNLNHDAMYWYRQDPGQGLRLIYYSQIVNDFQKGDIAEGYSVSREKKESFPLTVTSAQKNPTAFYLCASSLQGDRQPQHFGDGTRLSIL.

V gene TRBV19 combines with J gene TRBJ1-1; D unresolved. Germline CDR1 reads LNHDA; CDR2 reads SQIVND (reference sequence). The length of the CDR3 is 15 residues. The V gene lost 3 bases and the J gene lost 3 bases, with 14 bases spanning the gap. The CDR3 region is CASSMGYGKHTEAFF. The CDR3, as DNA: TGTGCCAGTAGTATGGGGTACGGGAAGCACACTGAAGCTTTCTTT.

V is TRBV14 and J is TRBJ2-1; D possibly corresponds to TRBD1 (5 bases). Trimming cost V 4 bases and J 4 bases, with 14 bases left between them. Germline CDR1 and CDR2: SGHDN and FVKESK. The length of the CDR3 is 15 residues. CDR3 protein: CASSLQGTLYNEQFF. Here the CDR3 DNA reads TGTGCCAGCAGCCTGCAGGGAACCCTTTACAATGAGCAGTTCTTC.

The V and J genes are TRBV7-3 and TRBJ1-1, with D maybe TRBD1 (6 bases). CDR1 SGHTA and CDR2 FQGTGA come from the germline V gene. This CDR3 is 13 amino acids long. Trimming shortened V by 3 bases and J by 1 base, and 6 bases separated the two germline ends. The CDR3 reads CASSLDRNTEAFF. The CDR3 DNA reads as TGTGCCAGCAGCTTGGACAGGAACACTGAAGCTTTCTTT.

The chain links TRBV21-1 to TRBJ1-1; TRBD1, as called in the table, went unchecked against the DNA. TRBV21-1 is noted as a pseudogene. This CDR3 spans 19 amino acids. The CDR3 DNA reads TGTGCCAGCAGCAAAGAAGAGGGCGAACCCGACAGGATGAACACTGAAGCTTTCTTT. Its protein product is CASSKEEGEPDRMNTEAFF.

The chain carries TRBV25-1 and TRBJ2-2; D remains unclear. This CDR3 comprises 15 residues. Trimming removed 4 bases from V and 0 bases from J, with 9 bases in between. CDR1 and CDR2 (germline): MGHDK, SYGVNS. CDR3 DNA sequence: TGTGCCAGCAGTGTGCGCCCCGCGAACACCGGGGAGCTGTTTTTT. As protein: CASSVRPANTGELFF.

This sequence joins TRBV9 and TRBJ1-5; tentative D call: TRBD1 (6 bases). The germline V and J ends were trimmed by 0 bases and 6 bases, with 13 bases remaining between them. The CDR3 consists of 15 residues. Germline CDR1 is SGDLS and CDR2 is YYNGEE. Here the CDR3 DNA reads TGTGCCAGCAGCGTAGAAGGGACAAGGGGTCAGCCCCAGCATTTT. Translating gives CASSVEGTRGQPQHF.

This chain connects TRBV27 to TRBJ1-1; D gene uncertain. The germline V gene encodes CDR1 MNHEY and CDR2 SMNVEV (reference sequence). Trimming cost V 3 bases and J 1 base, with 6 bases left between them. This CDR3 contains 13 residues. The CDR3 sequence is CASSFSKNTEAFF. In nucleotides, the CDR3 is TGTGCCAGCAGTTTTTCAAAGAACACTGAAGCTTTCTTT.

This chain joins TRBV5-1 and TRBJ1-2; D gene uncertain. This CDR3 contains 13 residues. V lost 1 base to trimming and J lost 6 bases, with 10 bases between them. Germline V lookup: CDR1 SGHRS, CDR2 YFSETQ. The chain's CDR3 is CASSLWEGDGYTF. Here the CDR3 DNA reads TGCGCCAGCAGCTTGTGGGAGGGCGATGGCTACACCTTC.

The chain couples TRBV23-1 to TRBJ1-1; TRBD1 agrees at 8 bases. TRBV23-1 is annotated as an ORF whose role is uncertain. The CDR3 has 17 amino acids. V gave up 4 bases and J gave up 3 bases; unmatched junction bases: 13. DNA of the CDR3: TGCGCCAGCAGTCCGGCACGGGACAGGCAGTCCTACACTGAAGCTTTCTTT. Encoded protein: CASSPARDRQSYTEAFF.

The rearrangement links TRBV2 to TRBJ1-6, with 10 bases identical to TRBD1. The CDR3 covers 15 residues. Germline assignment: CDR1 SNHLY and CDR2 FYNNEI. V lost 6 bases, J lost 9 bases, and 8 bases stayed unmatched. CDR3 coding DNA: TGTGCCAGCAGAAAAGAGGGACAGGGGTCTTCACCCCTCCACTTT. It encodes CASRKEGQGSSPLHF. The entire variable domain, with the rest obtained from reference TRBV2 and TRBJ1-6, is as follows: EPEVTQTPSHQVTQMGQEVILRCVPISNHLYFYWYRQILGQKVEFLVSFYNNEISEKSEIFDDQFSVERPDGSNFTLKIRSTKLEDSAMYFCASRKEGQGSSPLHFGNGTRLTVT.

This clone was recorded a few times. The chain has TRBV19 and TRBJ1-1; weak D call: TRBD1 (5 bases). The CDR3 contains 14 residues. The V and J ends lost 5 bases and 2 bases respectively, with 12 bases between them. Germline values: CDR1 LNHDA, CDR2 SQIVND (reference sequence). CDR3 nucleotide sequence: TGTGCCAGTAGTGAGCAGGGCTTAAACACTGAAGCTTTCTTT. Its translation is CASSEQGLNTEAFF.

The chain combines TRBV29-1 with TRBJ1-1, with unresolved D. Trimming pared 6 bases from V and 1 base from J, leaving 9 bases between. CDR3 length equals 12 residues. Germline V CDR1 and CDR2: SQVTM, ANQGSEA. The CDR3 nucleotides read TGCAGCGTCCGTAGGAGGAACACTGAAGCTTTCTTT. This codes for CSVRRRNTEAFF.

The V call is TRBV30, the J call TRBJ1-6; perhaps TRBD1 as D (5 bases). Germline CDR1 and CDR2: GTSNPN and SVGIG (reference sequence). The CDR3 sequence is 16 residues long. Trimming removed 0 bases from V and 7 bases from J, with 16 bases in between. CDR3 region: CAWSVPGIVRNSPLHF. The CDR3, as DNA: TGTGCCTGGAGTGTACCAGGGATAGTTCGGAATTCACCCCTCCACTTT. The full variable domain, with the rest looked up from reference TRBV30 and TRBJ1-6, is SQTIHQWPATLVQPVGSPLSLECTVEGTSNPNLYWYRQAAGRGLQLLFYSVGIGQISSEVPQNLSASRPQDRQFILSSKKLLLSDSGFYLCAWSVPGIVRNSPLHFGNGTRLTVT.